The T cell receptor (beta chain) described here comes from a study of cytomegalovirus exposure and HLA in healthy donors. CDR1 and CDR2 (germline): SNHLY, FYNNEI. Trimming stripped 5 bases from V and 8 bases from J, with 15 bases between. This CDR3 has 13 amino acids. Study-level points and caveats: Some TCR beta chains (164 of them) were listed as cytomegalovirus-associated. In vitro data verified three CMV-associated chains as specific for CMV antigens.

Primers for the PCR totalled 60 Vbeta and 13 Jbeta. Profiling relied on immunoSEQ multiplex PCR, and the TCRdb table lists in-frame clones only, not all of them. The data hold 130,000 or so clones, with 80% observed a single time. Of note for this clone: Its antigen remains unidentified.

The chain uses TRBV2 and TRBJ1-2; possibly TRBD1 for D (5 bases). The receptor was derived from a man aged 25-45 years in good health and CMV-seronegative. Sample: PBMCs. The CDR3 bases are TGTGCCAGCAGTCGGGCGGGGGTAGGCGGCTACACCTTC. Encoded protein: CASSRAGVGGYTF.